The clone carrying this T cell receptor (beta chain) turned up a few times. What it binds is not known. Clones were read by immunoSEQ multiplex PCR, and TCRdb kept only the in-frame ones, dropping some. The sample gives approximately 1,000,000 clones, about four fifths of which show up once; roughly 0.56% is in the top ten. The data originate from a study of shared clonotypes between healthy human individuals. The wider study: Aged 18 to 49, the donors were a couple of women and a few men. CD4 naive cells filled three plates per donor, CD4 memory three, CD8 naive two and CD8 memory one. The study, taken as a whole, reports: Across subsets, estimated richness was generally greater for naive than for memory populations.

The receptor comes from a man between 18 and 29 years old in good health. Some clones in this sample may be carry-over from other donors' samples. The sequencing sample was made of memory CD4+ T cells from PBMCs. As to subset: CD45RA-negative fraction.

The CDR3 DNA is TGTGCCAGCAGGTTACTAGCGGGAGTCGGGAACCGTAATGAGCAGTTCTTC. This encodes CASRLLAGVGNRNEQFF. The V call is TRBV28, the J call TRBJ2-1; 11 nucleotides agree with TRBD2. V trimming: 6 bases; J trimming: 7 bases; junction bases outside the gene matches: 14. The germline V gene encodes CDR1 MDHEN and CDR2 SYDVKM. This CDR3 comprises 17 residues.